One TCR beta chain is described in this entry. Its specificity is unknown. Running of the v3.0 immunoSEQ assay took place at survey level. Measured with immunoSEQ multiplex PCR; TCRdb has only the in-frame clones, and not every one. The table records tens of thousands of clones, around 92% of them present only once. This sample is drawn from a study of long-term antiretroviral therapy in people with HIV. General study findings and limits: Specimens of blood were obtained during about 2004 to 2017, possibly under older ART regimens.

CDR3 size: 16 residues. V was shortened by 3 bases and J by 2 bases, with 17 bases between the two germline ends. CDR1 and CDR2 (germline): LNHDA, SQIVND (reference sequence). This specimen consisted of unsorted PBMCs, obtained roughly 7.1 years after starting antiretroviral therapy. The genes are TRBV19 and TRBJ2-7, with D perhaps assigned TRBD1 or TRBD2 (5 bases each). The clonotype originates from a man aged 45-65 years with HIV. This CDR3 reads CASSIGFGDGAYEQYF. The CDR3 coding sequence is TGTGCCAGTAGTATCGGGTTCGGGGACGGGGCCTACGAGCAGTACTTC.